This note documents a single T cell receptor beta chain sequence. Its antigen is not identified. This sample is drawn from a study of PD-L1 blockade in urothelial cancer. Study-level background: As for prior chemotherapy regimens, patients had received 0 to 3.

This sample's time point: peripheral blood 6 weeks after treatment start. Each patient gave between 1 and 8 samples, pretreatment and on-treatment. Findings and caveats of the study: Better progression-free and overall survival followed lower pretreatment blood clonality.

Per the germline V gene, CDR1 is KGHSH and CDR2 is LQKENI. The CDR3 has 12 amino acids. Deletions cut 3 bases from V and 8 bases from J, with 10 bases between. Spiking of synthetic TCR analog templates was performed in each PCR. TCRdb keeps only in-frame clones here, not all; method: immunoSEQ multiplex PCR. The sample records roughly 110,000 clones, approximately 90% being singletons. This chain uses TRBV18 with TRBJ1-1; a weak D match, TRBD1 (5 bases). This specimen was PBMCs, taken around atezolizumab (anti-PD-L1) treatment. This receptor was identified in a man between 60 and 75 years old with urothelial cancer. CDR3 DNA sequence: TGTGCCAGCTCACCGGGCAGGGCAGAAGCTTTCTTT. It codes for CASSPGRAEAFF.